The sequence of this T cell receptor beta chain was determined in a study of Graves' ophthalmopathy and Graves' hyperthyroidism. Points from the study as a whole: The blood repertoire also included most expanded thyroid clonotypes above 0.001 frequency. With a specificity of 72.22% and a sensitivity of 70% to 71%, the model predicted ophthalmopathy progression.

Hyperthyroidism patients had new diagnoses, durations under 2 months, and ages of 18 to 65. This clonotype has ten or more counts. Its specificity is not known. Trimming removed 6 bases from V and 0 bases from J; junction bases left unmatched: 5. The CDR3 is made up of 15 amino acids. Germline lookup yields CDR1 MNHEY and CDR2 SMNVEV (reference sequence). Amplified material comprised TCR beta CDR3 regions derived from RNA transcripts. The workflow started with a first-round RT-PCR run with HTBI primers and then moved on to a second-round multiplex PCR. TCRdb re-analysed the multiplex PCR reads in MiXCR, keeping a single row per CDR3 protein. The table has some 350,000 distinct CDR3 sequences, about 15% seen once.

The receptor comes from an adult woman with stable Graves' hyperthyroidism. This chain uses TRBV27 with TRBJ1-1; TRBD1 matches at 9 bases. The sequencing input was peripheral blood. The CDR3 DNA reads TGTGCCAGCAGGGGGACAGGGACCATGAACACTGAAGCTTTCTTT. Its protein product is CASRGTGTMNTEAFF.